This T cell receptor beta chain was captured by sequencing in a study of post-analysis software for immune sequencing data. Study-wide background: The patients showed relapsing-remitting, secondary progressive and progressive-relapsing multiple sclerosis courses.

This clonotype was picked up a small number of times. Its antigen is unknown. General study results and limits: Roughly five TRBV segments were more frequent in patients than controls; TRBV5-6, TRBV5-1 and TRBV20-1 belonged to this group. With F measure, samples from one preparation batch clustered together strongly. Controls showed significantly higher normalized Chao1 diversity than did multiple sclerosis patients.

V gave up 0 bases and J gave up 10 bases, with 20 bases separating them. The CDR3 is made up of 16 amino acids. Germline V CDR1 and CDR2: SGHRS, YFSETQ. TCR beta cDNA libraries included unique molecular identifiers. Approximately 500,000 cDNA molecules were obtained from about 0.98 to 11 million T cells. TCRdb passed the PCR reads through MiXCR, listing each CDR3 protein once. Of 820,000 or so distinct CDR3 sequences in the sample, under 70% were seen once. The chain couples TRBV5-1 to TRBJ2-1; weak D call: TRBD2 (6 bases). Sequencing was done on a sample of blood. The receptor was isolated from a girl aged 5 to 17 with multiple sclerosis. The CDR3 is CASSLGSSGGIGEQFF. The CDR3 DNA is TGCGCCAGCAGCTTGGGATCGTCTGGGGGGATTGGGGAGCAGTTCTTC.